The rows below give T cell receptor beta chains drawn from one sample of a study of cytomegalovirus exposure and HLA in healthy donors. Using immunoSEQ multiplex PCR, the repertoire was profiled, and TCRdb retains in-frame clones only, with some absent. The sample has some 90,000 clones; 76% are singletons. The sample was PBMCs. These receptors came from a man younger than 40 in good health and CMV-seropositive. The CDR3 runs from the conserved cysteine through the conserved F or W. D genes are given only for firm matches. Part of the rows lack a size; the others show once, few, many or a class for expanded clones.

D	size	V	J	length	CDR3	DNA
NA	NA	TRBV5-6	TRBJ2-7	12	CASSLTGYEQYF	TGTGCCAGCAGCCTGACAGGCTACGAGCAGTACTTC
NA	NA	TRBV4-3	TRBJ1-4	17	CASSQEVTGHRPEKLFF	TGCGCCAGCAGCCAAGAGGTTACAGGGCATAGACCGGAAAAACTGTTTTTT
TRBD1	NA	TRBV2	TRBJ2-1	14	CASTTDRVRNEQFF	TGTGCCAGCACTACCGACAGGGTCCGCAATGAGCAGTTCTTC
NA	few	TRBV5-1	TRBJ1-2	15	CASSLAVGRDYGYTF	TGCGCCAGCAGCTTGGCGGTTGGCAGGGACTATGGCTACACCTTC
TRBD1	once	TRBV9	TRBJ1-2	13	CASSETGGGGYTF	TGTGCCAGCAGCGAAACAGGGGGCGGTGGCTACACCTTC
TRBD1	NA	TRBV18	TRBJ2-3	16	CASSPRQGQGADTQYF	TGTGCCAGCTCACCACGCCAGGGACAGGGGGCAGATACGCAGTATTTT
TRBD1	NA	TRBV18	TRBJ1-5	15	CASSHDRGSYRPQHF	TGTGCCAGCTCACATGACAGGGGTTCCTATCGGCCCCAGCATTTT
NA	NA	TRBV28	TRBJ1-2	15	CASSTIRLANYGYTF	TGTGCCAGCAGCACAATCAGGTTAGCTAACTATGGCTACACCTTC
NA	NA	TRBV28	TRBJ2-1	14	CASSAGLPYNEQFF	TGTGCCAGCAGTGCAGGGCTTCCCTACAATGAGCAGTTCTTC
TRBD1	once	TRBV4-2	TRBJ1-4	16	CASSQETGGRNEKLFF	TGTGCCAGCAGCCAGGAAACAGGGGGAAGGAATGAAAAACTGTTTTTT
NA	NA	TRBV28	TRBJ1-1	14	CASSLIPRNTEAFF	TGTGCCAGCAGTTTAATTCCCAGAAACACTGAAGCTTTCTTT
NA	NA	TRBV2	TRBJ1-1	14	CASKRRGGTGEAFF	TGTGCCAGCAAGAGACGGGGAGGAACGGGTGAAGCTTTCTTT
TRBD2	NA	TRBV7-2	TRBJ2-2	16	CASSRGGGLNTGELFF	TGTGCCAGCAGCCGCGGGGGGGGCCTTAACACCGGGGAGCTGTTTTTT
NA	NA	TRBV9	TRBJ2-5	15	CASSSGYGGSETQYF	TGTGCCAGCAGCTCCGGGTACGGGGGTTCAGAGACCCAGTACTTC
NA	NA	TRBV7-9	TRBJ1-2	15	CASSPRGGTENGYTF	TGTGCCAGCAGCCCCCGGGGGGGCACGGAGAATGGCTACACCTTC
NA	NA	TRBV2	TRBJ2-6	15	CASSVGQSGANVLTF	TGTGCCAGCAGCGTTGGACAGTCTGGGGCCAACGTCCTGACTTTC
TRBD1	NA	TRBV10-3	TRBJ1-5	14	CAIRGDRGHEPQHF	TGTGCCATCAGAGGGGACAGGGGGCATGAGCCCCAGCATTTT
TRBD2	NA	TRBV7-2	TRBJ2-3	15	CASTTSGSLTDTQYF	TGTGCCAGCACCACTAGCGGGAGCCTCACAGATACGCAGTATTTT
TRBD2	NA	TRBV27	TRBJ2-5	16	CASRNSKGSGIETQYF	TGTGCCAGCAGAAATTCAAAAGGGAGCGGGATAGAGACCCAGTACTTC
TRBD1	few	TRBV11-3	TRBJ2-2	17	CASSLTSGQGHTGELFF	TGTGCCAGCAGCCTCACTTCGGGACAGGGCCACACCGGGGAGCTGTTTTTT
NA	NA	TRBV27	TRBJ2-5	15	CASAAMGGHGETQYF	TGTGCCAGCGCCGCAATGGGGGGTCACGGAGAGACCCAGTACTTC
NA	NA	TRBV2	TRBJ2-3	15	CASSGGVAAKNTQYF	TGTGCCAGCAGTGGAGGGGTAGCGGCTAAAAATACGCAGTATTTT
NA	NA	TRBV14	TRBJ1-1	13	CASSPPGVTEAFF	TGTGCCAGCAGCCCCCCAGGGGTTACTGAAGCTTTCTTT
TRBD2	few	TRBV2	TRBJ2-1	15	CASKGSGRGYNEQFF	TGTGCCAGCAAGGGTAGCGGGAGGGGTTACAATGAGCAGTTCTTC
NA	once	TRBV12-2	TRBJ1-5	16	CASRRTRTGGNQPQHF	TGTGCAAGTCGCCGAACCCGGACAGGGGGCAATCAGCCCCAGCATTTT
NA	NA	TRBV19	TRBJ1-1	14	CASSIDAGNREAFF	TGTGCCAGTAGTATAGACGCGGGGAATCGGGAAGCTTTCTTT
NA	NA	TRBV6-6	TRBJ1-5	14	CASDWGLGNQPQHF	TGTGCCAGCGATTGGGGCTTGGGCAATCAGCCCCAGCATTTT
NA	NA	TRBV28	TRBJ2-7	10	CASSSDEQYF	TGTGCCAGCAGTTCCGACGAGCAGTACTTC
TRBD2	NA	TRBV5-4	TRBJ2-1	16	CASSLVIAGGGYEQFF	TGTGCCAGCAGCCTAGTTATAGCGGGAGGAGGGTATGAGCAGTTCTTC
TRBD2	NA	TRBV28	TRBJ2-1	16	CASTHSGRVTQWEQFF	TGTGCCAGCACACATAGCGGGAGGGTGACACAATGGGAGCAGTTCTTC
NA	few	TRBV30	TRBJ2-7	14	CAWTRGRGGDEQYF	TGTGCCTGGACTCGAGGGCGGGGTGGCGACGAGCAGTACTTC
NA	NA	TRBV7-2	TRBJ2-2	15	CASSSTGTLTGELFF	TGTGCCAGCAGCTCAACCGGGACACTCACCGGGGAGCTGTTTTTT
TRBD1	NA	TRBV9	TRBJ2-1	15	CASSVGGQPYNEQFF	TGTGCCAGCAGCGTAGGGGGACAGCCCTACAATGAGCAGTTCTTC
NA	NA	TRBV28	TRBJ1-5	15	CASTHGGARNQPQHF	TGTGCCAGCACCCATGGGGGGGCGAGGAATCAGCCCCAGCATTTT
NA	once	TRBV30	TRBJ1-4	10	CARGQGKLFF	TGTGCCCGGGGACAAGGAAAACTGTTTTTT
TRBD2	NA	TRBV7-9	TRBJ2-7	14	CASSLGGLSYEQYF	TGTGCCAGCAGCTTAGGGGGACTATCCTACGAGCAGTACTTC
NA	NA	TRBV21-1	TRBJ2-7	12	CASNGQSYEQYF	TGTGCCAGCAATGGGCAGAGCTACGAGCAGTACTTC
TRBD2	NA	TRBV30	TRBJ2-7	13	CAWSAGLAREQYF	TGTGCCTGGAGTGCCGGACTAGCGAGAGAGCAGTACTTC
NA	NA	TRBV27	TRBJ2-1	15	CASSLSIGRYNEQFF	TGTGCCAGCAGTTTATCTATCGGGAGATACAATGAGCAGTTCTTC
NA	NA	TRBV6-5	TRBJ1-1	14	CASSPGGAGTEAFF	TGTGCCAGCAGCCCTGGCGGTGCTGGTACTGAAGCTTTCTTT
NA	NA	TRBV7-6	TRBJ1-4	15	CASSYTGPTNEKLFF	TGTGCCAGCAGCTACACAGGACCAACTAATGAAAAACTGTTTTTT
NA	NA	TRBV19	TRBJ1-6	13	CASSNTYNSPLHF	TGTGCCAGTAGTAACACCTATAATTCACCCCTCCACTTT
NA	NA	TRBV7-9	TRBJ2-5	13	CASSPDNQETQYF	TGTGCCAGCAGCCCTGACAACCAAGAGACCCAGTACTTC
TRBD1	NA	TRBV12-5	TRBJ1-1	14	CASGGGTGYTEAFF	TGTGCTAGTGGTGGCGGGACAGGGTACACTGAAGCTTTCTTT
NA	once	TRBV25-1	TRBJ1-2	14	CASSEGRLPYGYTF	TGTGCCAGCAGTGAAGGGAGGTTACCCTATGGCTACACCTTC
NA	NA	TRBV7-2	TRBJ1-6	13	CASSLVNSSPLHF	TGTGCCAGCAGCTTAGTAAATAGCTCACCCCTCCACTTT
TRBD1	NA	TRBV7-9	TRBJ1-1	14	CASSSGQGYTEAFF	TGTGCCAGCAGCTCGGGACAGGGGTACACTGAAGCTTTCTTT
TRBD1	NA	TRBV5-4	TRBJ1-2	15	CASSASGGADYGYTF	TGTGCCAGCAGCGCCTCAGGGGGCGCGGACTATGGCTACACCTTC
TRBD2	NA	TRBV5-6	TRBJ2-5	13	CASTPGGQETQYF	TGTGCCAGCACCCCGGGGGGCCAAGAGACCCAGTACTTC
NA	once	TRBV4-3	TRBJ1-1	14	CASSQSRVNTEAFF	TGCGCCAGCAGCCAGTCTAGAGTGAACACTGAAGCTTTCTTT
TRBD2	NA	TRBV6-6	TRBJ2-7	13	CASSSGRFYEQYF	TGTGCCAGCAGTAGCGGGAGGTTCTACGAGCAGTACTTC
NA	few	TRBV29-1	TRBJ2-5	11	CSVEQGETQYF	TGCAGCGTTGAACAGGGAGAGACCCAGTACTTC
TRBD1	NA	TRBV11-3	TRBJ2-1	14	CASSPRDSENEQFF	TGTGCCAGCAGCCCGAGGGACAGCGAGAATGAGCAGTTCTTC
NA	NA	TRBV7-6	TRBJ1-1	16	CASSPRQAESNTEAFF	TGTGCCAGCAGCCCTCGACAGGCCGAATCAAACACTGAAGCTTTCTTT
TRBD1	NA	TRBV10-3	TRBJ1-1	14	CAIRRDRGDTEAFF	TGTGCCATCAGAAGGGACAGGGGGGACACTGAAGCTTTCTTT
NA	NA	TRBV2	TRBJ1-1	15	CASSEARVMNTEAFF	TGTGCCAGCAGTGAAGCCAGGGTAATGAACACTGAAGCTTTCTTT
NA	NA	TRBV18	TRBJ2-7	12	CASSHGEYEQYF	TGTGCCAGCTCACACGGGGAGTACGAGCAGTACTTC
TRBD2	NA	TRBV12-5	TRBJ2-5	13	CASTGGAQETQYF	TGTGCTTCAACCGGGGGGGCCCAAGAGACCCAGTACTTC
TRBD2	NA	TRBV5-4	TRBJ2-2	13	CASSLPGGGELFF	TGTGCCAGCAGCTTGCCGGGGGGCGGGGAGCTGTTTTTT